This T cell receptor (beta chain) was recovered during a study of T cells in Graves' hyperthyroidism and ophthalmopathy. Across the whole study: Once the initial diagnosis was made, peripheral blood was obtained before any treatment.

Amplification yielded TCR beta CDR3 regions, with RNA transcripts as the source. Using the HTBI primer set, a first-round RT-PCR was run on the TCR CDR3. TCRdb re-called the multiplex PCR reads with MiXCR, one entry per CDR3 protein. The table includes a few hundred thousand distinct CDR3 sequences, around 14% detected once. Notes on this clonotype: What it binds is unknown.

Regarding the study as a whole: In the blood, most expanded thyroid clonotypes above 0.001 appeared as well.

V was cut by 5 bases and J by 6 bases, with 10 bases left in between. CDR3 length: 13 amino acids. In germline, CDR1 is PRHDT, CDR2 FYEKMQ (reference sequence). The receptor comes from a woman between 25 and 40 years old with Graves' hyperthyroidism. The sequencing input was blood. This sequence joins TRBV13 and TRBJ2-2; no clear D gene. The DNA for the CDR3 is TGTGCCAGCAGCCCTGAGAGTTCCGGGGAGCTGTTTTTT. This translates into CASSPESSGELFF.